This T cell receptor (beta chain) was found in a study of blood T cell repertoires in COVID-19. Study at large: The samples span acute and convalescent COVID-19 from the United States, Italy and Spain.

As processed by the authors: Using reference gene primer amplification, nucleated cell counts were estimated. Only in-frame clones appear in the TCRdb table, and some are missing; sequencing was by immunoSEQ multiplex PCR. The V and J calls and clone size are taken from that table; D and trimming were inferred from the DNA. The data show about 100,000 clones, 92% seen once. From germline, CDR1 is SGHNT and CDR2 YYREEE (reference sequence). The CDR3 contains 15 residues. V was clipped by 4 bases and J by 2 bases, with 15 bases between them. The receptor was derived from a middle-aged man with active COVID-19. The sample was peripheral blood. The rearrangement uses TRBV5-4 and TRBJ1-2; D is unclear. In nucleotides, the CDR3 is TGTGCCAGCAGCCCCTCCCGCCAGGCCAACTATGGCTACACCTTC. Its translation is CASSPSRQANYGYTF.